The source of this T cell receptor beta chain is a study of spatial heterogeneity in lung cancer. Broader study findings: Expanded tumor TCRs that were ubiquitous appeared in blood more at resection than follow-up.

This clonotype has just a few counts. The antigen remains undetermined. On each TCR cDNA molecule, a unique molecular identifier was present. TCRdb itself ran the 5' RACE reads through MiXCR, one entry per CDR3 protein. This sample has 20,000 to 25,000 distinct CDR3 sequences, with approximately 4.4% found just once. Time point: sample taken at primary tumor resection. The study sequenced unsorted whole RNA from tumor, nontumor lung or frozen PBMC. Some 72 TRACERx patients with early, untreated non-small cell lung cancer donated samples. The CDR3 totals 14 residues. Germline V gene lookup returns CDR1 DFQATT and CDR2 SNEGSKA (reference sequence). The V gene lost 7 bases and the J gene lost 2 bases, with 12 bases spanning the gap.

V and J are TRBV20-1 and TRBJ1-6; D remains unclear. Specimen: PBMCs, collected at surgery. The TCR was taken from a male donor with early-stage non-small cell lung cancer. The DNA of the CDR3 is TGCAGTGTGGGGAGCAACGCCTATAATTCACCCCTCCACTTT. Its protein is CSVGSNAYNSPLHF.